These 9 T cell receptor beta chains came from one sample sequenced in a study of T cell responses to AZD1222 COVID-19 vaccine. Produced via immunoSEQ multiplex PCR; TCRdb's table is partial and in-frame only. The sample holds about 170,000 clones; more than 80% are singletons and the top ten take more than 4%. Sequencing used peripheral blood, obtained 28 days after the second dose of the MenACWY control vaccine. These receptors were collected from an adult who received the MenACWY meningococcal vaccine as a control.

The chain links TRBV9 to TRBJ1-5; D is undetermined. CDR1 is SGDLS, CDR2 YYNGEE, per germline. The length of the CDR3 is 14 residues. V was trimmed by 0 bases and J by 3 bases, leaving 7 bases between them. CDR3 sequence: CASSVGGNNQPQHF. DNA of the CDR3: TGTGCCAGCAGCGTAGGAGGAAACAATCAGCCCCAGCATTTT.

CDR3 DNA: TGTGCCAGTACCTACTCCTACGAGCAGTACTTC. Translation: CASTYSYEQYF. The rearrangement links TRBV28 to TRBJ2-7; D gene unclear. Germline CDR1 and CDR2: MDHEN and SYDVKM. This CDR3 contains 11 residues. V lost 9 bases and J lost 0, with 6 bases in between.

The gene calls are TRBV5-1 and TRBJ2-5, with 8 nucleotides matching TRBD1. V lost 3 bases and J lost 5; bases outside the gene matches: 9. The CDR3 totals 15 residues. CDR1 is SGHRS and CDR2 is YFSETQ in the germline V gene. CDR3 sequence (DNA): TGCGCCAGCAGCTACAGGGGGGTAAATGAGGAGACCCAGTACTTC. Amino acid sequence: CASSYRGVNEETQYF. Drawing the rest from reference TRBV5-1 and TRBJ2-5, the complete variable domain is KAGVTQTPRYLIKTRGQQVTLSCSPISGHRSVSWYQQTPGQGLQFLFEYFSETQRNKGNFPGRFSGRQFSNSRSEMNVSTLELGDSALYLCASSYRGVNEETQYFGPGTRLLVL.

The V gene is TRBV7-8, the J gene TRBJ2-7, with TRBD1 matching over 8 bases. The CDR3 is made up of 15 amino acids. CDR1 is SGHVS and CDR2 is FQNEAQ in the germline V gene. The ends lost 5 bases at V and 2 bases at J; junction bases unmatched: 8. The CDR3 is CASSRPDRATYEQYF. CDR3 nucleotide sequence: TGTGCCAGCAGCCGCCCGGACAGGGCTACCTACGAGCAGTACTTC.

The chain has TRBV15 and TRBJ1-5; 9 positions agree with TRBD1. V shed 1 base and J 3 bases; nucleotides not matched to a gene: 4. This CDR3 has 16 residues. Germline V lookup: CDR1 LNHNV, CDR2 YYDKDF (reference sequence). CDR3 in amino acids: CATSRGTGEYNQPQHF. The DNA of the CDR3 is TGTGCCACCAGCAGAGGGACAGGGGAGTACAATCAGCCCCAGCATTTT. Full variable domain (remainder filled in from reference TRBV15 and TRBJ1-5): DAMVIQNPRYQVTQFGKPVTLSCSQTLNHNVMYWYQQKSSQAPKLLFHYYDKDFNNEADTPDNFQSRRPNTSFCFLDIRSPGLGDTAMYLCATSRGTGEYNQPQHFGDGTRLSIL.

This sequence joins TRBV6-2 or TRBV6-3 and TRBJ2-3; 13 bases match TRBD2. With V trimmed by 6 bases and J by 2 bases, 11 bases remained unmatched. CDR3 length: 18 residues. Germline values: CDR1 MNHEY, CDR2 SVGEGT. This CDR3 reads CASSPGLAGVKITDTQYF. The CDR3 DNA reads TGTGCCAGCAGCCCCGGACTAGCGGGAGTAAAGATCACAGATACGCAGTATTTT.

This clone has a single count. This chain uses TRBV9 with TRBJ2-7; D is ambiguous. This CDR3 contains 15 residues. With 2 bases removed from V and 2 bases from J, the gap between germline ends came to 14 bases. Per germline, CDR1 SGDLS and CDR2 YYNGEE. In DNA, the CDR3 is TGTGCCAGCAGCGTGTCCAGCTCCCCGACCTACGAGCAGTACTTC. Encoded protein: CASSVSSSPTYEQYF.

The chain links TRBV18 to TRBJ1-6; 7 positions match TRBD1. Trimming took 6 bases from V and 5 from J; bases not matched to a gene: 10. The V gene's germline CDR1 is KGHSH and CDR2 LQKENI. The CDR3 extends over 16 amino acids. DNA for the CDR3: TGTGCCAGCTCCCTTTCAAGGGGGCCTGATAATTCACCCCTCCACTTT. It is translated as CASSLSRGPDNSPLHF.

This chain connects TRBV6-5 to TRBJ1-5; D might be TRBD1 (5 bases). Germline V gene lookup returns CDR1 MNHEY and CDR2 SVGAGI. Trimming removed 11 bases at V and 6 bases at J, with 20 bases between. This CDR3 is 14 amino acids long. Written as DNA, the CDR3 is TGTGCCCATGCGGGGCAGGGAAGGGGTCAGCCCCAGCATTTT. As protein: CAHAGQGRGQPQHF.